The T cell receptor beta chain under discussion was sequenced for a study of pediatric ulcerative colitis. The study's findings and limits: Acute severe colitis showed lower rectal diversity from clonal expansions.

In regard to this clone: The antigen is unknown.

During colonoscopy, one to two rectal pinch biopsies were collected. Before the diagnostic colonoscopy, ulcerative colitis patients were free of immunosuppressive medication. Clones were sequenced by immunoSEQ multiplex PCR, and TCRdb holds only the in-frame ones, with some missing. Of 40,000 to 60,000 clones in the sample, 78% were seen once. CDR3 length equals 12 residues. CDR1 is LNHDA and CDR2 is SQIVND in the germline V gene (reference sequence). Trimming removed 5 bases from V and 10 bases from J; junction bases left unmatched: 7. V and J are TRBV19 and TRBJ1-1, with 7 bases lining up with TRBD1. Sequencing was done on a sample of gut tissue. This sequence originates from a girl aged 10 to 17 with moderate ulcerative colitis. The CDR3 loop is CASSFHRGVAFF. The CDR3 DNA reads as TGTGCCAGTAGTTTCCACAGGGGCGTAGCTTTCTTT.